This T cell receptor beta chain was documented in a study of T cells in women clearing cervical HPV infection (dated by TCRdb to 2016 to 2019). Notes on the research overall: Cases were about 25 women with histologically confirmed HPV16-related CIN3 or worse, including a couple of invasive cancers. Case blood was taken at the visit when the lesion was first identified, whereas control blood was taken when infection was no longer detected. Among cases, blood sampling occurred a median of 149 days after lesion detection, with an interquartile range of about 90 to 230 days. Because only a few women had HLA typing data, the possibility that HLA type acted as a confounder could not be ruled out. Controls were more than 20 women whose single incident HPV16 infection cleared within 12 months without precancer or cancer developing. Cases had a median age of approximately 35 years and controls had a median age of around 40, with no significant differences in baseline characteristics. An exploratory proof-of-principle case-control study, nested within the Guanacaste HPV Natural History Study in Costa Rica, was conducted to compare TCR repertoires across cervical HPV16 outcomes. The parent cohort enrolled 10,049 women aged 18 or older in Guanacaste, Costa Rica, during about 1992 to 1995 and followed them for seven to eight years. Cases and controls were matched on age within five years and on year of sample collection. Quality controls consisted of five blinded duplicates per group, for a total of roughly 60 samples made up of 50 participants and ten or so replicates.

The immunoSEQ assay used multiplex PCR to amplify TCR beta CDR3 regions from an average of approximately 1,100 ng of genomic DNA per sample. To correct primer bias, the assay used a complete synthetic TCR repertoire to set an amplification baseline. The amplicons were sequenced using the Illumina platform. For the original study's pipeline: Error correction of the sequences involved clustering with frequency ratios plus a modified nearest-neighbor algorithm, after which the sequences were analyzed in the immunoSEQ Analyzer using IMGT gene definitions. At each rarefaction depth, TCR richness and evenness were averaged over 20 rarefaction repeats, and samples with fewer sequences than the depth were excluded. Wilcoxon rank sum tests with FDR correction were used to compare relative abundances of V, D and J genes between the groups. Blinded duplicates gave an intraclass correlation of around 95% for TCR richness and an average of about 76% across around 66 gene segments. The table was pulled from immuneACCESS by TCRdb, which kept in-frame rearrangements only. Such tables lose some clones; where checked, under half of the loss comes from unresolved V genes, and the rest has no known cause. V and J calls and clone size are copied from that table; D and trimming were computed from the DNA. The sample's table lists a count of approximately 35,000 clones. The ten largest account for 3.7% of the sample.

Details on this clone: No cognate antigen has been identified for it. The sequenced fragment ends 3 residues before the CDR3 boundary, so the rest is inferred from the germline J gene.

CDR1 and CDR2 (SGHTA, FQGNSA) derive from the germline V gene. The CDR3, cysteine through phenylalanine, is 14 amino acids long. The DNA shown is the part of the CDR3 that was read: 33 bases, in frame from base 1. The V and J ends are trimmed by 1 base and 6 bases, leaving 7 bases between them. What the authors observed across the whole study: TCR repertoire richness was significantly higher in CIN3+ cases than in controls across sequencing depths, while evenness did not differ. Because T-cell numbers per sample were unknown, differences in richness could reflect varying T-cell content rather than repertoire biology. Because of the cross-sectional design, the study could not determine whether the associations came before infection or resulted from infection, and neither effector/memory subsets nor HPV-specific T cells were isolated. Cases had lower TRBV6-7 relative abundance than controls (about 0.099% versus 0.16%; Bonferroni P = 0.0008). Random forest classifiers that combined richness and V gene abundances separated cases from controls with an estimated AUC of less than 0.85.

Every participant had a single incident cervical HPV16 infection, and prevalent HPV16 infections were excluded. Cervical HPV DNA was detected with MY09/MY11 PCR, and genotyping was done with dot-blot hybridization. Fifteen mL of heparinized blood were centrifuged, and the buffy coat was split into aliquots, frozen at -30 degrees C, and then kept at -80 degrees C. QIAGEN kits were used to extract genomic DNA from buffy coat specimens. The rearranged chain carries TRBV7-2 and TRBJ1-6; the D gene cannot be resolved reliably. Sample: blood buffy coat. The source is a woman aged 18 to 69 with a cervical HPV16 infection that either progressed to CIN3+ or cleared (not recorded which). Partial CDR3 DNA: TGTGCCAGCAGCTTAGTACAGTTTAATTCACCC. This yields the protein CASSLVQFNSP. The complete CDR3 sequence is CASSLVQFNSPLHF. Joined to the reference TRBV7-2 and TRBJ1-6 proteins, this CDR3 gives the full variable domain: GAGVSQSPSNKVTEKGKDVELRCDPISGHTALYWYRQSLGQGLEFLIYFQGNSAPDKSGLPSDRFSAERTGGSVSTLTIQRTQQEDSAVYLCASSLVQFNSPLHFGNGTRLTVT.